Listed below are T cell receptor beta chains from one sample, sequenced in a study of PD-1 blockade in classical Hodgkin lymphoma. The assay was immunoSEQ multiplex PCR, and TCRdb's table has in-frame clones only and misses some. This sample carries around 60,000 clones, 91% of them seen once, and the ten largest clones take over 9%. The sequencing here drew on peripheral blood mononuclear cells (PBMCs), taken before the fourth cycle of nivolumab. The receptors derive from a human donor with classical Hodgkin lymphoma. The CDR3 runs from the conserved cysteine through the conserved F or W. The order of the fields is J gene, clone size, D gene, V gene, CDR3 protein, CDR3 DNA. D genes are given only for firm matches. Clone size is not always given. Where it is, it says once, few, many or a class for expanded clones.

j_gene: TRBJ2-1
abundance: NA
d_gene: TRBD1
v_gene: TRBV18
CDR3aa: CASSPLGQGKGEQFF
CDR3nt: TGTGCCAGCTCACCACTGGGACAGGGTAAGGGTGAGCAGTTCTTC

j_gene: TRBJ2-5
abundance: NA
d_gene: NA
v_gene: TRBV4-1
CDR3aa: CASSLYHQETQYF
CDR3nt: TGCGCCAGCAGTTTGTATCATCAAGAGACCCAGTACTTC

j_gene: TRBJ2-7
abundance: NA
d_gene: TRBD1
v_gene: TRBV5-1
CDR3aa: CASSLEAGGYEQYF
CDR3nt: TGCGCCAGCAGCTTGGAGGCAGGGGGCTACGAGCAGTACTTC

j_gene: TRBJ2-7
abundance: NA
d_gene: NA
v_gene: TRBV6-5
CDR3aa: CASRNTQGPHYEQYF
CDR3nt: TGTGCCAGCAGAAATACTCAGGGGCCCCACTACGAGCAGTACTTC

j_gene: TRBJ1-6
abundance: NA
d_gene: TRBD1
v_gene: TRBV10-3
CDR3aa: CAISDPYRGQVPLHF
CDR3nt: TGTGCCATCAGTGACCCCTACAGGGGCCAGGTACCCCTCCACTTT

j_gene: TRBJ1-3
abundance: NA
d_gene: TRBD1
v_gene: TRBV5-1
CDR3aa: CASSPWTGGNTIYF
CDR3nt: TGCGCCAGCAGCCCCTGGACAGGGGGAAACACCATATATTTT

j_gene: TRBJ2-2
abundance: NA
d_gene: NA
v_gene: TRBV4-2
CDR3aa: CASSQDRVRELFF
CDR3nt: TGTGCCAGCAGCCAAGATCGAGTGCGGGAGCTGTTTTTT

j_gene: TRBJ2-1
abundance: NA
d_gene: TRBD1
v_gene: TRBV6-5
CDR3aa: CASGIGTANEQFF
CDR3nt: TGTGCCAGCGGTATAGGGACAGCCAATGAGCAGTTCTTC

j_gene: TRBJ1-1
abundance: NA
d_gene: NA
v_gene: TRBV7-2
CDR3aa: CASSLVSGRGTEAFF
CDR3nt: TGTGCCAGCAGCTTAGTTTCAGGTAGGGGCACTGAAGCTTTCTTT

j_gene: TRBJ2-7
abundance: NA
d_gene: NA
v_gene: TRBV28
CDR3aa: CASSLGSRGLRGYFEQYF
CDR3nt: TGTGCCAGCAGTTTGGGGAGTCGTGGTCTCCGAGGTTATTTCGAGCAGTACTTC

j_gene: TRBJ1-1
abundance: NA
d_gene: NA
v_gene: TRBV2
CDR3aa: CATRGFEAFF
CDR3nt: TGTGCCACCCGCGGGTTCGAAGCTTTCTTT

j_gene: TRBJ2-3
abundance: NA
d_gene: TRBD2
v_gene: TRBV2
CDR3aa: CASGELAGASTDTQYF
CDR3nt: TGTGCCAGCGGGGAGCTAGCGGGGGCTAGCACAGATACGCAGTATTTT

j_gene: TRBJ1-2
abundance: NA
d_gene: NA
v_gene: TRBV7-9
CDR3aa: CASSSSIRGSGYTF
CDR3nt: TGTGCCAGCAGCTCGAGCATCAGGGGCTCTGGCTACACCTTC

j_gene: TRBJ2-7
abundance: NA
d_gene: NA
v_gene: TRBV5-1
CDR3aa: CASSGTGYEQYF
CDR3nt: TGCGCCAGCAGCGGGACTGGGTACGAGCAGTACTTC

j_gene: TRBJ1-6
abundance: NA
d_gene: NA
v_gene: TRBV19
CDR3aa: CASSTGQTSSPLHF
CDR3nt: TGTGCCAGTAGTACAGGGCAAACTTCTTCACCCCTCCACTTT

j_gene: TRBJ1-5
abundance: NA
d_gene: NA
v_gene: TRBV7-5
CDR3aa: CARSPRRPQHF
CDR3nt: TGTGCCAGAAGCCCCCGGCGGCCCCAGCATTTT

j_gene: TRBJ1-3
abundance: NA
d_gene: NA
v_gene: TRBV2
CDR3aa: CASSDQGPGNTIYF
CDR3nt: TGTGCCAGCAGTGATCAGGGACCGGGAAACACCATATATTTT

j_gene: TRBJ2-7
abundance: NA
d_gene: NA
v_gene: TRBV28
CDR3aa: CASSSALLGGPYEQYF
CDR3nt: TGTGCCAGCAGTTCAGCTCTCTTGGGGGGGCCGTACGAGCAGTACTTC

j_gene: TRBJ1-1
abundance: once
d_gene: NA
v_gene: TRBV29-1
CDR3aa: CSVEKTAVEAFF
CDR3nt: TGCAGCGTTGAAAAGACAGCCGTTGAAGCTTTCTTT

j_gene: TRBJ1-5
abundance: NA
d_gene: NA
v_gene: TRBV6-6
CDR3aa: CASIAAGNQPQHF
CDR3nt: TGTGCCAGCATTGCGGCGGGGAATCAGCCCCAGCATTTT

j_gene: TRBJ1-1
abundance: NA
d_gene: TRBD1
v_gene: TRBV7-9
CDR3aa: CASSQRTGNTEAFF
CDR3nt: TGTGCCAGCAGCCAGAGGACAGGGAACACTGAAGCTTTCTTT

j_gene: TRBJ2-2
abundance: NA
d_gene: NA
v_gene: TRBV29-1
CDR3aa: CSVPGATGELFF
CDR3nt: TGCAGCGTTCCCGGGGCCACCGGGGAGCTGTTTTTT

j_gene: TRBJ1-4
abundance: NA
d_gene: TRBD1
v_gene: TRBV5-1
CDR3aa: CASSLSTGRGEKLFF
CDR3nt: TGCGCCAGCAGCTTATCGACAGGGAGGGGTGAAAAACTGTTTTTT

j_gene: TRBJ2-3
abundance: NA
d_gene: NA
v_gene: TRBV10-1
CDR3aa: CASSETSTDTQYF
CDR3nt: TGCGCCAGCAGTGAGACTAGCACAGATACGCAGTATTTT

j_gene: TRBJ1-2
abundance: NA
d_gene: NA
v_gene: TRBV4-1
CDR3aa: CASSQGGGRDGYTF
CDR3nt: TGCGCCAGCAGCCAAGGAGGGGGGCGCGATGGCTACACCTTC

j_gene: TRBJ1-6
abundance: NA
d_gene: NA
v_gene: TRBV11-1
CDR3aa: CASSLPRVSPLHF
CDR3nt: TGTGCCAGCAGCTTACCCCGGGTTTCACCCCTCCACTTT

j_gene: TRBJ1-1
abundance: once
d_gene: NA
v_gene: TRBV27
CDR3aa: CASRRSNAEAFF
CDR3nt: TGTGCCAGCAGGCGGTCAAACGCTGAAGCTTTCTTT

j_gene: TRBJ2-1
abundance: NA
d_gene: NA
v_gene: TRBV20-1
CDR3aa: CSARGGLAMFF
CDR3nt: TGCAGTGCTAGAGGGGGGCTAGCCATGTTCTTC

j_gene: TRBJ2-7
abundance: NA
d_gene: NA
v_gene: TRBV13
CDR3aa: CASSSVTPYEQYF
CDR3nt: TGTGCCAGCAGCTCGGTCACTCCGTACGAGCAGTACTTC

j_gene: TRBJ1-2
abundance: NA
d_gene: NA
v_gene: TRBV11-2
CDR3aa: CASSGFGIWRPSF
CDR3nt: TGTGCCAGCAGCGGATTCGGGATTTGGCGTCCTTCCTTC

j_gene: TRBJ1-2
abundance: NA
d_gene: NA
v_gene: TRBV11-2
CDR3aa: CASSSFWAQGSTF
CDR3nt: NA

j_gene: TRBJ2-5
abundance: NA
d_gene: TRBD1
v_gene: TRBV12-5
CDR3aa: CASGPYGQGKGSGETQYF
CDR3nt: TGTGCTAGTGGCCCCTATGGACAGGGAAAGGGGAGTGGGGAGACCCAGTACTTC

j_gene: TRBJ1-3
abundance: NA
d_gene: NA
v_gene: TRBV14
CDR3aa: CASSQVGGRGTIYF
CDR3nt: TGTGCCAGCAGCCAAGTGGGGGGTCGTGGCACCATATATTTT

j_gene: TRBJ2-3
abundance: NA
d_gene: NA
v_gene: TRBV30
CDR3aa: CAWAGLSTDTQYF
CDR3nt: TGTGCCTGGGCGGGACTTAGCACAGATACGCAGTATTTT

j_gene: TRBJ1-5
abundance: NA
d_gene: NA
v_gene: TRBV4-1
CDR3aa: CASSQSLPGGNQPQHF
CDR3nt: TGCGCCAGCAGCCAATCACTCCCGGGGGGCAATCAGCCCCAGCATTTT

j_gene: TRBJ2-2
abundance: NA
d_gene: NA
v_gene: TRBV9
CDR3aa: CASSVDPTPNTGELFF
CDR3nt: TGTGCCAGCAGCGTAGATCCGACTCCGAACACCGGGGAGCTGTTTTTT